One and the same sample provided the 22 T cell receptor beta chains below, sequenced in a study of shared clonotypes between healthy human individuals. Using immunoSEQ multiplex PCR, the repertoire was profiled, and TCRdb retains in-frame clones only, with some absent. The repertoire includes around 2,000,000 clones, around 93% of them detected once, and 1.5% to 2% sits in the top ten. CD8 cells classed as naive were CD45RO-negative and positively selected for CCR7, excluding terminally differentiated effector memory CD45RA+ cells. The sequenced sample was naive CD8+ T cells from PBMCs. The origin of the receptors is a man younger than 30 in good health. Some clones in this sample may be carry-over from other donors' samples.

The chain links TRBV7-9 to TRBJ1-2; possible D gene TRBD1, 5 bases. The CDR3 has 18 amino acids. Trimming shortened V by 5 bases and J by 0 bases, and 22 bases separated the two germline ends. Germline values: CDR1 SEHNR, CDR2 FQNEAQ (reference sequence). For the CDR3, the DNA is TGTGCCAGCAGCCACCCTTGGACGAGCAGGGTTTCTAACTATGGCTACACCTTC. This sequence encodes CASSHPWTSRVSNYGYTF.

V is TRBV28 and J is TRBJ2-7; TRBD1 agrees at 7 bases. CDR3 length: 16 residues. Losses at the gene ends were 5 bases for V and 3 bases for J; bases not matched to a gene: 13. CDR1 and CDR2 from the germline V gene are MDHEN and SYDVKM. CDR3 nucleotides: TGTGCCAGCAGTGGAGCCCGGGACAGAGCCGTCTACGAGCAGTACTTC. Amino acid sequence: CASSGARDRAVYEQYF.

The genes are TRBV9 and TRBJ2-7, with D maybe TRBD2 (7 bases). The CDR3 runs 15 residues. Germline CDR1 is SGDLS and CDR2 is YYNGEE. V dropped 3 bases and J dropped 1 base, with 14 bases sitting between them. CDR3 DNA sequence: TGTGCCAGCAGCGCCGGTGGGGGGGCGTCCTACGAGCAGTACTTC. Protein product: CASSAGGGASYEQYF. Complete variable domain (other parts from reference TRBV9 and TRBJ2-7): DSGVTQTPKHLITATGQRVTLRCSPRSGDLSVYWYQQSLDQGLQFLIQYYNGEERAKGNILERFSAQQFPDLHSELNLSSLELGDSALYFCASSAGGGASYEQYFGPGTRLTVT.

The table lists this clone with a few counts. The V and J genes are TRBV10-3 and TRBJ1-1; maybe TRBD1 (6 bases). CDR3 length: 13 residues. Per germline, CDR1 ENHRY and CDR2 SYGVKD. V was trimmed by 6 bases and J by 1 base, leaving 9 bases between them. In DNA form, the CDR3 reads TGTGCCATCAGAGAGACAGGGAACACTGAAGCTTTCTTT. Translation gives CAIRETGNTEAFF.

This chain connects TRBV4-1 to TRBJ2-5, with D perhaps TRBD2 (6 bases). CDR1 MGHRA and CDR2 YSYEKL come from the germline V gene. Trimming cost V 3 bases and J 5 bases, with 19 bases left between them. The CDR3 consists of 16 residues. CDR3 protein: CASSHPGVKDRETQYF. The DNA of the CDR3 is TGCGCCAGCAGCCATCCGGGGGTGAAAGATAGGGAGACCCAGTACTTC.

Written as DNA, the CDR3 is TGTGCCAGCAGCGCTCCTAGCGCAGAGCAGTTCTTC. This codes for CASSAPSAEQFF. This sequence joins TRBV9 and TRBJ2-1; a possible D gene is TRBD2 (6 bases). Germline-derived CDR1 and CDR2 are SGDLS and YYNGEE. CDR3 length: 12 residues. V was shortened by 3 bases and J by 10 bases, with 11 bases between the two germline ends.

V is TRBV9 and J is TRBJ1-3, with D maybe TRBD1 (5 bases). This CDR3 has 15 residues. Between the trimmed V and J ends, which lost 2 bases and 1 base, there was a span of 10 bases. In germline, CDR1 is SGDLS, CDR2 YYNGEE. The CDR3 sequence: CASSVRDGSGNTIYF. The CDR3 DNA is TGTGCCAGCAGCGTTAGGGACGGTTCTGGAAACACCATATATTTT. The entire variable domain, with the rest obtained from reference TRBV9 and TRBJ1-3, is as follows: DSGVTQTPKHLITATGQRVTLRCSPRSGDLSVYWYQQSLDQGLQFLIQYYNGEERAKGNILERFSAQQFPDLHSELNLSSLELGDSALYFCASSVRDGSGNTIYFGEGSWLTVV.

This chain links TRBV4-3 with TRBJ1-5, with TRBD1 as a possible D gene (6 bases). The CDR3 contains 15 residues. CDR1 and CDR2 (germline): LGHNA, YSLEER. V lost 0 bases, J lost 7 bases, and 13 bases lay in between. As DNA, the CDR3 is TGCGCCAGCAGCCAAGAGAGGGGGGCCGGACAGCCCCAGCATTTT. As protein: CASSQERGAGQPQHF.

The chain has TRBV9 and TRBJ2-7, with 10 bases that match TRBD2. Germline CDR1 SGDLS, CDR2 YYNGEE. V lost 2 bases and J lost 2; bases outside the gene matches: 7. The CDR3 loop spans 16 amino acids. The CDR3 is CASSVRNLAGAYEQYF. The DNA of the CDR3 is TGTGCCAGCAGCGTGAGGAATCTAGCGGGGGCCTACGAGCAGTACTTC.

The V gene is TRBV7-9, the J gene TRBJ1-1; D unclear. Germline assignment: CDR1 SEHNR and CDR2 FQNEAQ (reference sequence). This CDR3 has 15 residues. V lost 0 bases, J lost 5 bases, and 13 bases lay in between. CDR3 coding DNA: TGTGCCAGCAGCTTAGCTGAAGGTATGGGGACTGAAGCTTTCTTT. As protein: CASSLAEGMGTEAFF.

The chain uses TRBV5-1 and TRBJ2-7; D is unclear. Per the germline V gene, CDR1 is SGHRS and CDR2 is YFSETQ. Between the trimmed V and J ends, which lost 4 bases and 5 bases, there was a span of 19 bases. CDR3 size: 15 residues. The CDR3 loop is CASSLRPGPSNEQYF. CDR3 sequence (DNA): TGCGCCAGCAGCCTCCGACCGGGCCCCTCTAACGAGCAGTACTTC.

The V call is TRBV28, the J call TRBJ1-5, with D hard to call. This CDR3 is built from 15 residues. CDR1 and CDR2 (germline): MDHEN, SYDVKM. The V end was cut by 5 bases, the J end by 0 bases, with 11 bases between. The DNA for the CDR3 is TGTGCCAGCAGTCAGAAGCACTATAGCAATCAGCCCCAGCATTTT. The encoded protein is CASSQKHYSNQPQHF.

Here the CDR3 DNA reads TGTGCCAGCAGCTTTGAAACAGGGGCCGGAAAACTGTTTTTT. Translation gives CASSFETGAGKLFF. This chain connects TRBV11-2 to TRBJ1-4, with 7 positions matching TRBD1. The CDR3 runs 14 residues. Trimming removed 3 bases from V and 10 bases from J; junction bases left unmatched: 8. The germline V gene encodes CDR1 SGHAT and CDR2 FQNNGV.

J is TRBJ1-2 and V is TRBV10-2; D remains ambiguous. Trimming pared 0 bases from V and 4 bases from J, leaving 15 bases between. CDR1 is WSHSY and CDR2 is SAAADI in the germline V gene. This CDR3 comprises 16 residues. The CDR3 DNA reads as TGCGCCAGCAGTGAGTCTTCGTCGGCAACTCCCTATGGCTACACCTTC. Translated, it gives CASSESSSATPYGYTF.

The chain joins TRBV5-5 to TRBJ1-4; TRBD1 is a possible D gene (5 bases). The germline V gene encodes CDR1 SGHKS and CDR2 YYEKEE (reference sequence). Trimming left V 4 bases short and J 5 bases short, with 21 bases between. The CDR3 extends over 17 amino acids. CDR3 sequence (DNA): TGTGCCAGCAGCCCATTCCTGGGGCCGGGGACCAATGAAAAACTGTTTTTT. Translated: CASSPFLGPGTNEKLFF.

This sequence joins TRBV27 and TRBJ2-1, with 11 bases matching TRBD2. This CDR3 contains 17 residues. Trimming took 1 base from V and 8 from J; bases not matched to a gene: 10. Germline assignment: CDR1 MNHEY and CDR2 SMNVEV (reference sequence). CDR3 bases: TGTGCCAGCAGTTTATTACATCTAGCGGGAGGTCGAGATGAGCAGTTCTTC. This encodes CASSLLHLAGGRDEQFF.

Remarks on this clone: The identical CDR3 is also encoded by other nucleotide sequences in the sample. CDR3 loop: CASSLTGSGQPQHF. CDR3 bases: TGTGCCAGCAGTTTAACGGGTTCGGGTCAGCCCCAGCATTTT. The J gene is TRBJ1-5, the V gene TRBV27; D gene ambiguous. CDR1 is MNHEY, CDR2 SMNVEV, per germline (reference sequence). This CDR3 has 14 amino acids. The V end lost 2 bases, the J end lost 6 bases, and 11 bases lay between the germline ends.

The V call is TRBV29-1, the J call TRBJ1-1, with unresolved D. CDR3 length equals 11 residues. Per germline, CDR1 SQVTM and CDR2 ANQGSEA. The CDR3 DNA sequence: TGCACGGCGGCCGTGAACACTGAAGCTTTCTTT. It encodes CTAAVNTEAFF.

To note about this clone: The same CDR3 can be traced to other DNA sequences in this sample. The chain couples TRBV13 to TRBJ2-1; possibly TRBD2 for D (6 bases). Germline values: CDR1 PRHDT, CDR2 FYEKMQ (reference sequence). V lost 5 bases to trimming and J lost 5 bases, with 10 bases between them. This CDR3 has 13 residues. The CDR3 region is CASSPGLDNEQFF. In nucleotides, the CDR3 is TGTGCCAGCAGCCCGGGACTGGACAATGAGCAGTTCTTC.

The chain recombines TRBV4-3 with TRBJ2-5; 7 nucleotides align to TRBD2. V trimming: 4 bases; J trimming: 0 bases; junction bases outside the gene matches: 5. The CDR3 is 15 residues long. CDR1 and CDR2 (germline): LGHNA, YSLEER. CDR3 sequence (DNA): TGCGCCAGCAGCCGGGGTAGCGGGTACCAAGAGACCCAGTACTTC. Protein sequence: CASSRGSGYQETQYF.

V and J are TRBV6-4 and TRBJ2-3; maybe TRBD2 (5 bases). V was cut by 2 bases and J by 6 bases, with 15 bases left in between. Germline CDR1 is MRHNA and CDR2 is SNTAGT. The CDR3 is 15 residues long. As DNA, the CDR3 is TGTGCCAGCAGTGACGGGGTGGTCATAGCGGATACGCAGTATTTT. It is translated as CASSDGVVIADTQYF.

This clone has only one observation. The V and J genes are TRBV10-3 and TRBJ2-2, with 14 positions matching TRBD2. Losses at the gene ends were 3 bases for V and 7 bases for J; bases not matched to a gene: 10. The CDR3 has 18 residues. Germline values: CDR1 ENHRY, CDR2 SYGVKD. CDR3 DNA sequence: TGTGCCATCAGTGACTACTCCGGGACTAGCGGGAGTTTCGGGGAGCTGTTTTTT. Translation gives CAISDYSGTSGSFGELFF.